The rows below give T cell receptor beta chains drawn from one sample of a study of T cell repertoires in aging, cancer and after chemotherapy. TCRdb re-derived calls from the multiplex PCR reads in MiXCR, one entry per CDR3 protein. The table lists several thousand distinct CDR3 sequences, about 38% of them singletons. The specimen sequenced was blood. The origin of the receptors is a human donor in good health. The CDR3 runs from the conserved cysteine through the conserved F or W. The order of the fields is V gene, J gene, clone size, D gene, CDR3 protein, CDR3 DNA. D genes are given only for firm matches. Clone size is not always given. Where it is, it says once, few, many or a class for expanded clones.

v_call: TRBV27; j_call: TRBJ2-7; clone_size: NA; d_call: NA; cdr3_aa: CAISESRGYEQYF; cdr3_nt: TGTGCCATCAGTGAGAGCAGGGGCTACGAGCAGTACTTC
v_call: TRBV11-1; j_call: TRBJ2-2; clone_size: NA; d_call: NA; cdr3_aa: CASSFFSGRPNTGELFF; cdr3_nt: TGTGCCAGCAGCTTTTTCTCGGGTCGTCCGAACACCGGGGAGCTGTTTTTT
v_call: TRBV7-9; j_call: TRBJ2-7; clone_size: NA; d_call: TRBD1; cdr3_aa: CASSRIQGAHEQYF; cdr3_nt: TGTGCCAGCAGCAGAATACAGGGGGCTCACGAGCAGTACTTC
v_call: TRBV30; j_call: TRBJ1-5; clone_size: NA; d_call: NA; cdr3_aa: CAWRDGYSNQPQHF; cdr3_nt: TGTGCCTGGAGGGACGGTTATAGCAATCAGCCCCAGCATTTT
v_call: TRBV6-5; j_call: TRBJ1-2; clone_size: few; d_call: NA; cdr3_aa: CASRSGGFYGYTF; cdr3_nt: TGTGCCAGCAGAAGCGGCGGCTTCTATGGCTACACCTTC
v_call: TRBV12-3/TRBV12-4; j_call: TRBJ1-4; clone_size: NA; d_call: TRBD1; cdr3_aa: CASSSQGEREKLFF; cdr3_nt: TGTGCCAGCAGTTCCCAGGGGGAGAGGGAAAAACTGTTTTTT
v_call: TRBV19; j_call: TRBJ2-5; clone_size: NA; d_call: NA; cdr3_aa: CASTLGGVAAETQYF; cdr3_nt: TGTGCCAGTACCCTAGGTGGGGTGGCGGCAGAGACCCAGTACTTC
v_call: TRBV7-9; j_call: TRBJ1-4; clone_size: NA; d_call: NA; cdr3_aa: CASSGRQDINEKLFF; cdr3_nt: TGTGCCAGCAGCGGTCGACAGGACATAAATGAAAAACTGTTTTTT
v_call: TRBV12-3/TRBV12-4; j_call: TRBJ1-3; clone_size: medium-sized; d_call: NA; cdr3_aa: CASTTGSGNTIYF; cdr3_nt: TGTGCCAGCACCACGGGCAGTGGAAACACCATATATTTT
v_call: TRBV6-6; j_call: TRBJ2-3; clone_size: few; d_call: NA; cdr3_aa: CASTIWRGQDTQYF; cdr3_nt: TGTGCCAGCACCATCTGGAGGGGACAAGATACGCAGTATTTT
v_call: TRBV10-3; j_call: TRBJ2-7; clone_size: NA; d_call: NA; cdr3_aa: CAISDLGASYEQYF; cdr3_nt: TGTGCCATCAGTGATTTAGGGGCCTCCTACGAGCAGTACTTC
v_call: TRBV20-1; j_call: TRBJ1-5; clone_size: NA; d_call: NA; cdr3_aa: CSARIRGRGGGNQPQHF; cdr3_nt: TGCAGTGCTAGAATCAGGGGCCGCGGTGGCGGCAATCAGCCCCAGCATTTT
v_call: TRBV10-3; j_call: TRBJ2-1; clone_size: few; d_call: NA; cdr3_aa: CATGTRRRMVDEQFF; cdr3_nt: TGTGCCACAGGGACACGGCGACGCATGGTCGATGAGCAGTTCTTC
v_call: TRBV29-1; j_call: TRBJ1-2; clone_size: medium-sized; d_call: NA; cdr3_aa: CSVAEGRYGYTF; cdr3_nt: TGCAGCGTTGCGGAGGGCCGCTATGGCTACACCTTC
v_call: TRBV12-3/TRBV12-4; j_call: TRBJ1-5; clone_size: few; d_call: TRBD1; cdr3_aa: CASRNRTGRSNQPQHF; cdr3_nt: TGTGCCAGCAGGAATCGGACAGGGCGGTCCAATCAGCCCCAGCATTTT
v_call: TRBV18; j_call: TRBJ2-7; clone_size: NA; d_call: TRBD1; cdr3_aa: CASSRDSLYEQYF; cdr3_nt: TGTGCCAGCTCCCGGGACAGCCTCTACGAGCAGTACTTC
v_call: TRBV2; j_call: TRBJ2-7; clone_size: NA; d_call: NA; cdr3_aa: CASSERWLGRYEQYF; cdr3_nt: TGTGCCAGCAGTGAACGGTGGTTGGGACGATACGAGCAGTACTTC
v_call: TRBV12-3/TRBV12-4; j_call: TRBJ2-3; clone_size: NA; d_call: TRBD1; cdr3_aa: CASSPGTVSTDTQYF; cdr3_nt: TGTGCCAGCAGTCCCGGGACAGTTAGCACAGATACGCAGTATTTT
v_call: TRBV7-9; j_call: TRBJ2-7; clone_size: few; d_call: NA; cdr3_aa: CASSINYPGLSYEQYF; cdr3_nt: TGTGCCAGCAGCATAAATTACCCAGGGCTCTCCTACGAGCAGTACTTC
v_call: TRBV20-1; j_call: TRBJ2-3; clone_size: NA; d_call: NA; cdr3_aa: CSARRDTADTQYF; cdr3_nt: TGCAGTGCTAGAAGGGACACCGCAGATACGCAGTATTTT
v_call: TRBV12-3/TRBV12-4; j_call: TRBJ2-2; clone_size: NA; d_call: TRBD2; cdr3_aa: CASSFMTSGTGELFF; cdr3_nt: TGTGCCAGCAGTTTTATGACTAGCGGCACCGGGGAGCTGTTTTTT
v_call: TRBV19; j_call: TRBJ2-1; clone_size: few; d_call: TRBD1; cdr3_aa: CASSRGQGHNEQFF; cdr3_nt: TGTGCCAGTAGCCGTGGACAGGGGCACAATGAGCAGTTCTTC
v_call: TRBV19; j_call: TRBJ1-4; clone_size: few; d_call: TRBD1; cdr3_aa: CASSIRDREEKLFF; cdr3_nt: TGTGCCAGTAGTATACGGGACAGAGAAGAAAAACTGTTTTTT
v_call: TRBV7-6; j_call: TRBJ2-7; clone_size: NA; d_call: NA; cdr3_aa: CASRGSGPEQYF; cdr3_nt: TGTGCCAGCCGAGGGAGTGGCCCAGAGCAGTACTTC
v_call: TRBV20-1; j_call: TRBJ2-3; clone_size: few; d_call: TRBD2; cdr3_aa: CSASSGAFTDTQYF; cdr3_nt: TGCAGTGCTAGTAGCGGGGCGTTCACAGATACGCAGTATTTT
v_call: TRBV12-5; j_call: TRBJ2-5; clone_size: NA; d_call: NA; cdr3_aa: CASGPRRVKTQYF; cdr3_nt: TGTGCTAGTGGCCCGCGCCGGGTTAAGACCCAGTACTTC
v_call: TRBV11-2; j_call: TRBJ2-3; clone_size: NA; d_call: TRBD1; cdr3_aa: CASSLAGQGNTDTQYF; cdr3_nt: TGTGCCAGCAGCTTAGCCGGACAGGGGAACACAGATACGCAGTATTTT
v_call: TRBV7-3; j_call: TRBJ2-1; clone_size: NA; d_call: NA; cdr3_aa: CASSLGPYSDNEQFF; cdr3_nt: TGTGCCAGCAGCTTAGGCCCATATTCCGACAATGAGCAGTTCTTC
v_call: TRBV19; j_call: TRBJ1-4; clone_size: NA; d_call: NA; cdr3_aa: CASSIVPGPEKLFF; cdr3_nt: TGTGCCAGTAGTATAGTTCCGGGCCCTGAAAAACTGTTTTTT
v_call: TRBV12-3/TRBV12-4; j_call: TRBJ1-4; clone_size: few; d_call: NA; cdr3_aa: CASSTTGFPFEKLFF; cdr3_nt: TGTGCCAGCAGCACCACAGGGTTTCCTTTTGAAAAACTGTTTTTT
v_call: TRBV27; j_call: TRBJ1-3; clone_size: few; d_call: NA; cdr3_aa: CASSLYRGNTIYF; cdr3_nt: TGTGCCAGCAGTTTGTACAGGGGAAACACCATATATTTT
v_call: TRBV5-6; j_call: TRBJ2-7; clone_size: NA; d_call: NA; cdr3_aa: CASSLRVTGAAYEQYF; cdr3_nt: TGTGCCAGCAGCTTGAGAGTAACGGGGGCGGCCTACGAGCAGTACTTC
v_call: TRBV6-5; j_call: TRBJ1-2; clone_size: NA; d_call: NA; cdr3_aa: CATKWVHGYTF; cdr3_nt: TGTGCCACAAAGTGGGTTCATGGCTACACCTTC
v_call: TRBV2; j_call: TRBJ1-2; clone_size: NA; d_call: NA; cdr3_aa: CASSDSGAGYTF; cdr3_nt: TGTGCCAGCAGTGACTCCGGGGCCGGCTACACCTTC
v_call: TRBV6-4; j_call: TRBJ1-3; clone_size: once; d_call: NA; cdr3_aa: CASVRNTIYF; cdr3_nt: TGTGCCAGCGTAAGAAACACCATATATTTT
v_call: TRBV6-5; j_call: TRBJ2-7; clone_size: few; d_call: NA; cdr3_aa: CASSRRGEQYF; cdr3_nt: TGTGCCAGCAGTCGCAGGGGCGAGCAGTACTTC
v_call: TRBV12-3/TRBV12-4; j_call: TRBJ2-7; clone_size: NA; d_call: NA; cdr3_aa: CASTLRRGYEQYF; cdr3_nt: TGTGCCAGCACACTAAGGAGGGGGTACGAGCAGTACTTC
v_call: TRBV27; j_call: TRBJ2-2; clone_size: NA; d_call: TRBD2; cdr3_aa: CASSFAGGGNTGELFF; cdr3_nt: TGTGCCAGCAGTTTCGCGGGGGGGGGGAACACCGGGGAGCTGTTTTTT
v_call: TRBV6-5; j_call: TRBJ2-1; clone_size: NA; d_call: TRBD2; cdr3_aa: CASSVLAGLYNEQFF; cdr3_nt: TGTGCCAGCAGTGTTCTAGCGGGGCTCTACAATGAGCAGTTCTTC
v_call: TRBV5-1; j_call: TRBJ2-5; clone_size: NA; d_call: NA; cdr3_aa: CASREQETQYF; cdr3_nt: TGCGCCAGCAGGGAGCAAGAGACCCAGTACTTC
v_call: TRBV27; j_call: TRBJ1-1; clone_size: NA; d_call: NA; cdr3_aa: CASSLSWQNTEAFF; cdr3_nt: TGTGCCAGCAGTTTATCGTGGCAGAACACTGAAGCTTTCTTT
v_call: TRBV30; j_call: TRBJ2-3; clone_size: few; d_call: NA; cdr3_aa: CAWSVQLDTQYF; cdr3_nt: TGTGCCTGGAGTGTACAACTAGATACGCAGTATTTT
v_call: TRBV7-2; j_call: TRBJ2-7; clone_size: NA; d_call: NA; cdr3_aa: CASSLSPLQDEQYF; cdr3_nt: TGTGCCAGCAGCTTATCTCCACTACAGGACGAGCAGTACTTC
v_call: TRBV7-2; j_call: TRBJ1-1; clone_size: NA; d_call: NA; cdr3_aa: CASSLPWTRGRYQMNTEAFF; cdr3_nt: TGTGCCAGCAGCCTTCCTTGGACTAGGGGACGTTATCAAATGAACACTGAAGCTTTCTTT
v_call: TRBV6-1; j_call: TRBJ1-6; clone_size: few; d_call: NA; cdr3_aa: CASSEDSSSYNSPLHF; cdr3_nt: TGTGCCAGCAGTGAAGACTCAAGCTCCTATAATTCACCCCTCCACTTT
v_call: TRBV20-1; j_call: TRBJ2-3; clone_size: few; d_call: TRBD2; cdr3_aa: CSAPASGGATDTQYF; cdr3_nt: TGCAGTGCTCCTGCTAGCGGGGGGGCCACAGATACGCAGTATTTT
v_call: TRBV5-4; j_call: TRBJ1-5; clone_size: NA; d_call: NA; cdr3_aa: CASSTQGGGNQPQHF; cdr3_nt: TGTGCCAGCAGTACACAGGGCGGGGGCAATCAGCCCCAGCATTTT
v_call: TRBV19; j_call: TRBJ2-4; clone_size: NA; d_call: NA; cdr3_aa: CASSIGGVAKNIQYF; cdr3_nt: TGTGCCAGTAGTATCGGAGGGGTAGCCAAAAACATTCAGTACTTC
v_call: TRBV7-9; j_call: TRBJ2-3; clone_size: medium-sized; d_call: TRBD1; cdr3_aa: CASSPEDRTDTQYF; cdr3_nt: TGTGCCAGCAGCCCCGAGGACAGGACAGATACGCAGTATTTT
v_call: TRBV6-2/TRBV6-3; j_call: TRBJ2-1; clone_size: NA; d_call: TRBD2; cdr3_aa: CASSFVSSGGLLSYNEQFF; cdr3_nt: TGTGCCAGCAGTTTTGTGTCTAGCGGGGGCTTACTCTCCTACAATGAGCAGTTCTTC
v_call: TRBV6-4; j_call: TRBJ2-7; clone_size: NA; d_call: NA; cdr3_aa: CASSDTANPGAEQYF; cdr3_nt: TGTGCCAGCAGTGACACGGCTAACCCGGGGGCCGAGCAGTACTTC
v_call: TRBV6-5; j_call: TRBJ2-7; clone_size: NA; d_call: TRBD1; cdr3_aa: CASSLAGGDSYEQYF; cdr3_nt: TGTGCCAGCAGCTTGGCAGGGGGCGACTCCTACGAGCAGTACTTC
v_call: TRBV5-1; j_call: TRBJ1-2; clone_size: NA; d_call: TRBD1; cdr3_aa: CASSMDRAGNGYTF; cdr3_nt: TGCGCCAGCAGCATGGACAGGGCCGGTAATGGCTACACCTTC
v_call: TRBV6-5; j_call: TRBJ1-5; clone_size: medium-sized; d_call: TRBD1; cdr3_aa: CASSIGGDGNQPQHF; cdr3_nt: TGTGCCAGCAGCATAGGGGGCGATGGCAATCAGCCCCAGCATTTT
v_call: TRBV20-1; j_call: TRBJ2-5; clone_size: few; d_call: TRBD2; cdr3_aa: CSAQDGGTQETQYF; cdr3_nt: TGCAGTGCCCAGGACGGGGGGACCCAAGAGACCCAGTACTTC